Presented here are 14 T cell receptor beta chains from one specimen sequenced in a study of early T cells in non-severe SARS-CoV-2 infection. TCRdb passed the 5' RACE reads through MiXCR, listing each CDR3 protein once. The table shows roughly 110,000 distinct CDR3 sequences, with around 10% occurring only once. The sequenced sample was whole blood. These receptors were collected from an adult who was a healthcare worker with PCR-confirmed SARS-CoV-2 infection or an uninfected control (not recorded which).

The chain is built from TRBV5-1 and TRBJ1-1; D remains unclear. V was trimmed by 0 bases and J by 6 bases, leaving 9 bases between them. Looked up from germline, CDR1 is SGHRS and CDR2 is YFSETQ. This CDR3 is built from 13 residues. The CDR3 is CASSLGSEPEAFF. In DNA form, the CDR3 reads TGCGCCAGCAGCTTGGGGTCAGAACCTGAAGCTTTCTTT.

This clonotype occurred many times. J is TRBJ1-1 and V is TRBV5-1; 9 bases line up with TRBD1. Unmatched junction bases numbered 1, after V lost 3 bases and J lost 7 bases. This CDR3 contains 12 residues. Germline CDR1 and CDR2: SGHRS and YFSETQ. CDR3 loop: CASSWDRDEAFF. The CDR3, as DNA: TGCGCCAGCAGCTGGGACAGGGATGAAGCTTTCTTT. The complete variable domain, with remaining parts taken from reference TRBV5-1 and TRBJ1-1, reads KAGVTQTPRYLIKTRGQQVTLSCSPISGHRSVSWYQQTPGQGLQFLFEYFSETQRNKGNFPGRFSGRQFSNSRSEMNVSTLELGDSALYLCASSWDRDEAFFGQGTRLTVV.

V is TRBV20-1 and J is TRBJ2-3; D is ambiguous. The V and J ends lost 6 bases and 1 base respectively, with 11 bases between them. Germline V lookup: CDR1 DFQATT, CDR2 SNEGSKA (reference sequence). This CDR3 comprises 13 residues. In DNA, the CDR3 is TGCAGTGCCCACAGCCCCCGCACAGATACGCAGTATTTT. Translated: CSAHSPRTDTQYF.

This clonotype has at least ten counts. The chain carries TRBV5-4 and TRBJ1-5; no reliable D call. The CDR3 consists of 12 residues. V dropped 5 bases and J dropped 2 bases, with 5 bases sitting between them. From germline, CDR1 is SGHNT and CDR2 YYREEE (reference sequence). CDR3 sequence: CASSVGNQPQHF. CDR3 coding DNA: TGTGCCAGCAGTGTGGGCAATCAGCCCCAGCATTTT. The variable domain in full, completed from reference TRBV5-4 and TRBJ1-5, reads ETGVTQSPTHLIKTRGQQVTLRCSSQSGHNTVSWYQQALGQGPQFIFQYYREEENGRGNFPPRFSGLQFPNYSSELNVNALELDDSALYLCASSVGNQPQHFGDGTRLSIL.

The chain links TRBV20-1 to TRBJ2-1, with TRBD2 matching 11 bases. J was trimmed by 3 bases and V by 6 bases; bases with no gene match: 10. Per germline, CDR1 DFQATT and CDR2 SNEGSKA (reference sequence). This CDR3 comprises 16 residues. For the CDR3, the DNA is TGCAGTGCGCCTAGACTAGCGGGACCTGTCTACAATGAGCAGTTCTTC. Its protein is CSAPRLAGPVYNEQFF.

This clonotype has just a few counts. This chain connects TRBV6-6 to TRBJ2-7; 10 bases match TRBD2. This CDR3 comprises 16 residues. The junction had 11 bases not matched to a gene; V was cut back by 6 bases and J by 3 bases. Germline CDR1 reads MNHNY; CDR2 reads SVGAGI (reference sequence). In nucleotides, the CDR3 is TGTGCCAGCAGCCTAGCCGGACTAGCGGCCTACTACGAGCAGTACTTC. Protein: CASSLAGLAAYYEQYF.

This clonotype appeared many times. The gene calls are TRBV6-5 and TRBJ2-3; D might be TRBD2 (5 bases). CDR3 length: 15 residues. The ends were cut back, 5 bases at V and 3 bases at J, with 15 bases in the middle. From germline, CDR1 is MNHEY and CDR2 SVGAGI. This chain's CDR3 is CASSPRGSETDTQYF. CDR3 bases: TGTGCCAGCAGTCCCCGTGGGAGTGAAACAGATACGCAGTATTTT.

This clonotype showed up just a few times. The J gene is TRBJ1-4, the V gene TRBV6-5, with D possibly matching TRBD1 (6 bases). Per germline, CDR1 MNHEY and CDR2 SVGAGI. The ends were cut back, 0 bases at V and 10 bases at J, with 6 bases in the middle. CDR3 length: 12 amino acids. The DNA of the CDR3 is TGTGCCAGCAGTTACTCGACAGGAAAACTGTTTTTT. Its protein product is CASSYSTGKLFF.

This clonotype was recorded a few times. This chain joins TRBV2 and TRBJ2-5; D not certain. CDR1 is SNHLY and CDR2 is FYNNEI in the germline V gene. This CDR3 has 12 amino acids. V was shortened by 7 bases and J by 5 bases, with 11 bases between the two germline ends. CDR3 loop: CASNSKAETQYF. CDR3 sequence (DNA): TGTGCCAGCAACAGCAAGGCGGAGACCCAGTACTTC.

CDR3: CASSHIGRALSYEQYF. CDR3 bases: TGCGCCAGCAGCCATATCGGGAGGGCCTTGTCCTACGAGCAGTACTTC. This chain connects TRBV4-1 to TRBJ2-7; 8 bases match TRBD2. This CDR3 contains 16 residues. Germline CDR1 reads MGHRA; CDR2 reads YSYEKL. V shed 3 bases, J shed 1 base, and the junction held 8 bases outside the gene matches.

This clonotype was observed at least ten times. This chain's CDR3 is CASSEARTAYQPQHF. CDR3 nucleotide sequence: TGTGCCAGCAGTGAAGCGCGTACAGCCTATCAGCCCCAGCATTTT. The gene calls are TRBV2 and TRBJ1-5; no clear D. Trimming left V 0 bases short and J 5 bases short, with 11 bases between. There are 15 residues in the CDR3. The germline CDR1 and CDR2 sequences are SNHLY and FYNNEI. Full variable domain (missing parts from reference TRBV2 and TRBJ1-5): EPEVTQTPSHQVTQMGQEVILRCVPISNHLYFYWYRQILGQKVEFLVSFYNNEISEKSEIFDDQFSVERPDGSNFTLKIRSTKLEDSAMYFCASSEARTAYQPQHFGDGTRLSIL.

Worth noting for this clonotype: Being one base from a much bigger clone, this may be a read error. The V and J genes are TRBV12-3 or TRBV12-4 and TRBJ2-7; D uncertain. This CDR3 is built from 18 residues. V was pared by 2 bases and J by 3 bases, with 23 bases between. The CDR3 reads CASSLNGPRFAYIYEQYF. In DNA form, the CDR3 reads TGTGCCAGCAGTTTAAATGGCCCTAGGTTTGCTTACATCTACGAGCAGTACTTC.

Many counts were recorded for this clonotype. This chain uses TRBV4-1 with TRBJ2-5; TRBD2 matches at 12 bases. The V gene end was trimmed by 0 bases and the J gene end by 7 bases; junction bases not matched to a gene: 3. The CDR3 runs 15 residues. CDR1 is MGHRA, CDR2 YSYEKL, per germline. The CDR3 region has the DNA TGCGCCAGCAGCCAAGAACCGACTAGCGGGGGGACCCAGTACTTC. This encodes CASSQEPTSGGTQYF.

This clonotype was observed a handful of times. The rearrangement joins TRBV7-9 to TRBJ2-2; D remains ambiguous. Looked up from germline, CDR1 is SEHNR and CDR2 is FQNEAQ (reference sequence). This CDR3 has 12 amino acids. V dropped 10 bases and J dropped 6 bases, with 12 bases sitting between them. The CDR3, as DNA: TGTGCCATCCCGTCTTACGCCGGGGAGCTGTTTTTT. This encodes CAIPSYAGELFF.